The 10 T cell receptor beta chains below all came from one sample that was sequenced in a study of tumor-infiltrating lymphocytes in primary liver carcinoma. Unsorted whole blood supplied the blood RNA, and germline DNA was isolated too. The investigators made TCR beta cDNA from approximately 500 ng total RNA, using a constant-region primer. Library construction for TCR beta comprised three nested multiplex PCR rounds performed with slightly modified ARM-PCR. Amplification in the first two PCR rounds was performed using TRBV1-TRBV30 forward primers and a C-beta reverse primer for around 11 cycles each. TCRdb re-called the multiplex PCR reads with MiXCR, one entry per CDR3 protein. The data contain approximately 330,000 distinct CDR3 sequences, almost 65% of them seen just once; the ten biggest clones take up about 6.5%. The sequenced material came from peripheral blood. The receptors come from a man in his forties or fifties with primary liver carcinoma and hepatitis B virus infection.

The rearrangement links TRBV11-1 to TRBJ2-3, with D uncertain. This CDR3 has 14 amino acids. Germline assignment: CDR1 SGHAT and CDR2 FQDESV (reference sequence). Trimming removed 8 bases at V and 0 bases at J, with 12 bases between. CDR3 amino acids: CASCPWRSTDTQYF. CDR3 in DNA: TGTGCCAGCTGTCCCTGGAGAAGCACAGATACGCAGTATTTT.

The genes are TRBV28 and TRBJ2-7; TRBD2 agrees at 13 bases. There are 16 residues in the CDR3. The V gene end was trimmed by 4 bases and the J gene end by 7 bases; junction bases not matched to a gene: 10. Germline V gene sequence: CDR1 MDHEN, CDR2 SYDVKM. CDR3 DNA: TGTGCCAGCAGTTCACCGGGACTAGCGGGAAGATGGGAGCAGTACTTC. This gives the protein CASSSPGLAGRWEQYF.

Regarding this clonotype: The junction shows a germline mismatch at one end, possibly a read error. The chain has TRBV6-1 and TRBJ2-7, with D perhaps matching TRBD2 (6 bases). CDR3 length: 14 amino acids. Per germline, CDR1 MNHNS and CDR2 SASEGT. The DNA of the CDR3 is TGTGCCAGCAGTGAGCGTCCTAGCGACCACGAGCAGTATTTC. Translation: CASSERPSDHEQYF.

The rearrangement links TRBV11-2 to TRBJ2-7, with TRBD2 matching 8 bases. From germline, CDR1 is SGHAT and CDR2 FQNNGV. The V segment lost 5 bases and the J segment 3 bases; nucleotides outside the gene matches: 24. The length of the CDR3 is 20 residues. The CDR3 sequence: CASSHISRTDLSGAVYEQYF. Written as DNA, the CDR3 is TGTGCCAGCAGCCACATCTCCAGGACAGATCTTAGCGGGGCTGTCTACGAGCAGTACTTC.

This clonotype was counted a few times. The chain employs TRBV29-1 and TRBJ2-7; tentatively, D is TRBD2 (6 bases). There are 13 residues in the CDR3. In germline, CDR1 is SQVTM, CDR2 ANQGSEA. V was clipped by 5 bases and J by 4 bases, with 15 bases between them. As DNA, the CDR3 is TGCAGCGTTTCGCCCGAGGCGGGGTACGAGCAGTACTTC. The encoded protein is CSVSPEAGYEQYF.

The V and J genes are TRBV11-1 and TRBJ2-7; the match to TRBD1 covers 7 bases. The CDR3 totals 14 residues. The J segment lost 2 bases and the V segment lost 9 bases, leaving 10 bases of the junction unmatched. The germline V gene has CDR1 SGHAT and CDR2 FQDESV (reference sequence). The CDR3 here is CASILRQGAYEQYF. CDR3 bases: TGTGCCAGTATCTTACGGCAGGGGGCCTACGAGCAGTACTTC.

Concerning this clonotype: A read error may be the cause here, since a much bigger clone is one base away. This chain connects TRBV10-3 to TRBJ2-2; D unresolved. CDR3 length: 15 residues. Trimming left V 0 bases short and J 1 base short, with 6 bases between. The V gene's germline CDR1 is ENHRY and CDR2 SYGVKD. The CDR3 sequence: CAISESSVNTGELFF. The CDR3 DNA reads as TGTGCCATCAGTGAGTCGTCAGTGAACACCGGGGAGCTGTTTTTT.

For this clonotype: One end of the junction is discordant with germline, which a read error may explain. This rearrangement joins TRBV4-3 to TRBJ1-4; D ambiguous. The CDR3 is made up of 16 amino acids. Per the germline V gene, CDR1 is LGHNA and CDR2 is YSLEER. This chain's CDR3 is CTSSQDPPGANEKLFF. In nucleotides, the CDR3 is TGCACCAGCAGCCAAGATCCGCCAGGAGCTAATGAAAAACTGTTTTTT.

The chain joins TRBV13 to TRBJ2-7; TRBD2 aligns across 13 bases. Looked up from germline, CDR1 is PRHDT and CDR2 is FYEKMQ (reference sequence). V was clipped by 5 bases and J by 2 bases; unmatched bases: 6. The CDR3 length is 16 residues. This CDR3 reads CASSPAGTSGTYEQYF. The DNA of the CDR3 is TGTGCCAGCAGCCCAGCCGGGACTAGCGGGACCTACGAGCAGTACTTC.

The table lists this clonotype with many counts. The chain links TRBV6-5 to TRBJ2-3, with D unclear. The germline V and J ends were trimmed by 5 bases and 2 bases, with 5 bases remaining between them. This CDR3 has 12 residues. Per the germline V gene, CDR1 is MNHEY and CDR2 is SVGAGI. The DNA of the CDR3 is TGTGCCAGCAGTGATCACACAGATACGCAGTATTTT. Translating gives CASSDHTDTQYF.